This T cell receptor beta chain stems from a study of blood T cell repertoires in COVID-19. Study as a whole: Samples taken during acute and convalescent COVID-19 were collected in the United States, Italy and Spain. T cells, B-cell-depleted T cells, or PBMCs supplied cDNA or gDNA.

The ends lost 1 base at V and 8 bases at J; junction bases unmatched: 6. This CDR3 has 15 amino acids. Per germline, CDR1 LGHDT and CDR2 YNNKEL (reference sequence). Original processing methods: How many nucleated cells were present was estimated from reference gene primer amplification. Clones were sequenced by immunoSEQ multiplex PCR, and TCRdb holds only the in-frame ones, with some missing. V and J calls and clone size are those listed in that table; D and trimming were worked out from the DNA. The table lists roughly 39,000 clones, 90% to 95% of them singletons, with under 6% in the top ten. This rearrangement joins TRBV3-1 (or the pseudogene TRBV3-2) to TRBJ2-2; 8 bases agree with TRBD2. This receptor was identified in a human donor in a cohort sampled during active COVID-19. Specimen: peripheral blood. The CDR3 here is CASSQVSGGSGELFF. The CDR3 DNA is TGTGCCAGCAGCCAAGTCTCGGGAGGGTCTGGGGAGCTGTTTTTT.